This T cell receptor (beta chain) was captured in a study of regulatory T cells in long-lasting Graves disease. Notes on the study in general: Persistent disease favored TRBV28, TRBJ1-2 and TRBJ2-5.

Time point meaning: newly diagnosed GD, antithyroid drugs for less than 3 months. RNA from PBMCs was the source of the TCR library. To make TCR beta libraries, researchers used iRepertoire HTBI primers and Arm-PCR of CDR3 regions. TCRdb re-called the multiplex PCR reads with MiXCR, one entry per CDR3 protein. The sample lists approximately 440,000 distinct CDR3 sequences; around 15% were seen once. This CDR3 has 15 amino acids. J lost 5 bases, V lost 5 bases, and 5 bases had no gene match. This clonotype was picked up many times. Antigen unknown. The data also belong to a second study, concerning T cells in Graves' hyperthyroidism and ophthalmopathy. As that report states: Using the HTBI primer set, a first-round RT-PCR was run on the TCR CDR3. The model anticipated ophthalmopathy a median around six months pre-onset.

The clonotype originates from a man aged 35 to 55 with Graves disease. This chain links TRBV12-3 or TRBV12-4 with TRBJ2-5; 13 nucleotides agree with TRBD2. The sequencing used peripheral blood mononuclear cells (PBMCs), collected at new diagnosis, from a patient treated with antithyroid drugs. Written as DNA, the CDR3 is TGTGCCAGCAGTAGACTAGCGGGAGGCTTGGAGACCCAGTACTTC. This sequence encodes CASSRLAGGLETQYF.